This T cell receptor beta chain was sequenced during a study of blood T cell repertoires in COVID-19. Study-wide background: PBMCs, B-cell-depleted T cells, or T cells were the source of the cDNA or gDNA that made up the material.

The study assigned cohorts using participant-reported clinical history. Generated by immunoSEQ multiplex PCR, the TCRdb table keeps only in-frame clones and is missing some. The repertoire has about 280,000 clones, nearly 90% of them found once; the top ten carry about 1.5%. Trimming cost V 6 bases and J 7 bases; bases outside gene matches: 4. The CDR3 sequence is 14 residues long. Germline lookup yields CDR1 LGHDT and CDR2 YNNKEL (reference sequence). The V gene is TRBV3-1 (or the pseudogene TRBV3-2), the J gene TRBJ2-1; 12 bases map to TRBD2. The TCR was taken from a woman aged 18-29 years with acute COVID-19. Input material: PBMCs or T cells enriched from blood (not recorded which). In DNA form, the CDR3 reads TGTGCCAGCAGGAGGACTAGCGGGGATAATGAGCAGTTCTTC. Amino acids: CASRRTSGDNEQFF.